This T cell receptor (beta chain) was recorded in a study of human T cells and chemical hapten exposure. A word on this clonotype: Its antigen remains unidentified.

The time point: patch test 2, 6 weeks after DPC sensitization. The treatment here: therapeutic diphenylcyclopropenone sensitization with weekly scalp DPC. Each donor was an alopecia patient between 18 and 70 years of age who qualified for DPC. The library gave individual cDNA molecules unique molecular identifiers. TCRdb re-called the RACE reads through MiXCR, storing one row per CDR3 protein. This table has around 80,000 distinct CDR3 sequences, less than 8% appearing once. Overall study results and limits: In comparison with controls, expanded TCRs gave rise to a significantly larger number of large CDR3 similarity clusters.

Per germline, CDR1 LNHDA and CDR2 SQIVND (reference sequence). V dropped 5 bases and J dropped 0; count of bases not matched to a gene: 6. The CDR3 is 16 residues long. The sample was whole blood, taken in connection with sensitization to the hapten diphenylcyclopropenone (DPC). The chain is built from TRBV19 and TRBJ1-4; TRBD1 matches 7 bases. This clonotype was obtained from a woman younger than 45 with alopecia areata. Some clones in this sample may be carry-over from other donors' samples. The CDR3 DNA is TGTGCCAGTAGTCCAACCGGGACAGCAACTAATGAAAAACTGTTTTTT. This sequence encodes CASSPTGTATNEKLFF.